What follows describes a single T cell receptor beta chain. Its antigen is not known. The record originates from a study of post-analysis software for immune sequencing data. General study points: The study found TRBV5-6, TRBV5-1 and TRBV20-1 among 4 or 5 TRBV segments more frequent in patients than controls. F-measure co-clustering was strong for batch-matched samples.

This CDR3 comprises 14 residues. V shed 6 bases, J shed 6 bases, and the junction held 3 bases outside the gene matches. Every TCR beta cDNA library bore unique molecular identifiers. TCRdb recomputed calls from the PCR reads with MiXCR, one row per CDR3 protein. This sample has over 700,000 distinct CDR3 sequences, with about 32% found just once. The sequencing input was blood. The clonotype comes from a girl aged 5-17 years with multiple sclerosis. The chain links TRBV12-3 or TRBV12-4 to TRBJ1-6; TRBD1 matches at 9 bases. Written as DNA, the CDR3 is TGTGCCAGCAGCCCGACAGGGGGTAATTCACCCCTCCACTTT. It translates to CASSPTGGNSPLHF.